This T cell receptor (beta chain) was recorded in a study of blood T cell repertoires in COVID-19. Method: immunoSEQ multiplex PCR; TCRdb's copy keeps in-frame clones and lacks some. This sample has roughly 290,000 clones, with approximately 91% found just once. This clonotype was sampled from a woman aged 35 to 49 who had recovered from COVID-19. The specimen sequenced was PBMCs or T cells enriched from blood (not recorded which).

In nucleotides, the CDR3 is TGTGCCTGGAGTCCCGCCGCCGGGTCCAATGAGCAGTTCTTC. This codes for CAWSPAAGSNEQFF. This rearrangement joins TRBV30 to TRBJ2-1; D is unclear. The germline V gene has CDR1 GTSNPN and CDR2 SVGIG (reference sequence). This CDR3 is 14 amino acids long. V shed 2 bases and J shed 6 bases, with 14 bases lying between them.